Below are 17 T cell receptor beta chains sequenced from a single sample in a study of T cell responses to AZD1222 COVID-19 vaccine. Sequencing used immunoSEQ multiplex PCR; TCRdb keeps in-frame clones, though not all of them. The table has about 99,000 clones, about nine tenths seen once; the top ten hold 7.5% to 9.5%. The source material was peripheral blood, sampled 28 days after the second AZD1222 dose. These receptors were collected from an adult who received the AZD1222 COVID-19 vaccine.

The chain links TRBV27 to TRBJ1-1; weak D call: TRBD1 (6 bases). Germline lookup yields CDR1 MNHEY and CDR2 SMNVEV (reference sequence). This CDR3 spans 15 amino acids. The germline V and J ends were trimmed by 5 bases and 0 bases, with 13 bases remaining between them. For the CDR3, the DNA is TGTGCCAGCAGTGAACGAAGGGGGGTGAACACTGAAGCTTTCTTT. It specifies CASSERRGVNTEAFF.

This chain uses TRBV25-1 with TRBJ2-3; D is unresolved. This CDR3 comprises 17 residues. Germline V gene data show CDR1 as MGHDK and CDR2 as SYGVNS. Between the trimmed V and J ends, which lost 1 base and 0 bases, there was a span of 14 bases. CDR3 in amino acids: CASSEWKLDSSTDTQYF. CDR3 nucleotides: TGTGCCAGCAGTGAATGGAAGTTAGATTCTAGCACAGATACGCAGTATTTT.

The V gene is TRBV13, the J gene TRBJ2-7, with D tentatively TRBD1 or TRBD2 (5 bases each). V shed 5 bases and J shed 2 bases, with 22 bases lying between them. Looked up from germline, CDR1 is PRHDT and CDR2 is FYEKMQ (reference sequence). CDR3 length: 17 residues. CDR3 sequence: CASSARVGGIRAYEQYF. The DNA of the CDR3 is TGTGCCAGCAGCGCCCGGGTTGGGGGAATTCGAGCCTACGAGCAGTACTTC.

The rearrangement links TRBV4-3 to TRBJ1-1; no clear D. Germline V gives CDR1 LGHNA, CDR2 YSLEER. The CDR3 has 14 residues. Trimming pared 2 bases from V and 1 base from J, leaving 8 bases between. CDR3 protein: CASSQTSRNTEAFF. CDR3 sequence (DNA): TGCGCCAGCAGCCAAACGAGTAGGAACACTGAAGCTTTCTTT.

The chain has TRBV18 and TRBJ2-1, with 9 nucleotides matching TRBD2. The V segment lost 3 bases and the J segment 5 bases; nucleotides outside the gene matches: 11. The V gene's germline CDR1 is KGHSH and CDR2 LQKENI. The CDR3 has 17 residues. The CDR3 loop reads CASSPLDSGSLHNEQFF. The CDR3 region has the DNA TGTGCCAGCTCACCCCTGGATAGCGGGAGCCTCCACAATGAGCAGTTCTTC.

The chain joins TRBV10-2 to TRBJ2-2; 9 positions match TRBD2. CDR1 and CDR2 (germline): WSHSY, SAAADI. The V and J ends lost 4 bases and 5 bases, in that order; junction bases with no gene match: 2. The CDR3 extends over 14 amino acids. CDR3 nucleotide sequence: TGCGCCAGCAGTGGGACTAGCGCGACCGGGGAGCTGTTTTTT. Translated: CASSGTSATGELFF.

The genes are TRBV6-4 and TRBJ2-7, with D hard to call. The CDR3 length is 15 residues. The V gene's germline CDR1 is MRHNA and CDR2 SNTAGT. V dropped 10 bases and J dropped 2 bases, with 21 bases sitting between them. The CDR3 is CATPPLTSPPYEQYF. The CDR3 nucleotides are TGTGCCACCCCGCCCCTGACTTCCCCCCCCTACGAGCAGTACTTC.

This clone came up a few times. V is TRBV10-3 and J is TRBJ1-3; TRBD1 is a possible D gene (6 bases). V was pared by 6 bases and J by 4 bases, with 13 bases between. The V gene's germline CDR1 is ENHRY and CDR2 SYGVKD. The CDR3 sequence is 14 residues long. The CDR3 spells CAIRPAGDGNTIYF. The CDR3 bases are TGTGCCATCAGGCCGGCAGGGGACGGAAACACCATATATTTT.

The V gene is TRBV4-1, the J gene TRBJ1-6; tentatively, D is TRBD1 (6 bases). CDR1 MGHRA and CDR2 YSYEKL come from the germline V gene. The CDR3 runs to 17 residues. Trimming shortened V by 3 bases and J by 0 bases, and 12 bases separated the two germline ends. CDR3 bases: TGCGCCAGCAGCCACTCGGGGGCTGGCTCCTATAATTCACCCCTCCACTTT. It translates to CASSHSGAGSYNSPLHF.

This clone was seen just once. V usage is TRBV4-3 and J usage is TRBJ2-1; 11 bases line up with TRBD2. Trimming removed 2 bases from V and 2 bases from J; junction bases left unmatched: 17. This CDR3 contains 21 residues. CDR1 and CDR2 (germline): LGHNA, YSLEER. CDR3 bases: TGCGCCAGCAGCCAATACCGGATACCGGGACTAGCGGAGGGGGCCTACAATGAGCAGTTCTTC. Translated: CASSQYRIPGLAEGAYNEQFF.

The chain recombines TRBV12-3 or TRBV12-4 with TRBJ2-2; tentative D call: TRBD2 (6 bases). Trimming took 2 bases from V and 6 from J, leaving 7 bases between them. This CDR3 spans 13 amino acids. The CDR3 DNA follows: TGTGCCAGCAGTTTATCGGGGGCCGGGGAGCTGTTTTTT. This encodes CASSLSGAGELFF.

In this sample, this clone turned up once. V and J are TRBV19 and TRBJ1-2; D remains ambiguous. Looked up from germline, CDR1 is LNHDA and CDR2 is SQIVND (reference sequence). This CDR3 comprises 11 residues. The V gene lost 6 bases and the J gene lost 3 bases, with 5 bases spanning the gap. CDR3 sequence: CASRDYYGYTF. The CDR3 DNA reads as TGTGCCAGTAGGGACTACTATGGCTACACCTTC.

As for this clone: This specimen includes other DNA sequences encoding the same CDR3. CDR3 sequence reads: CASRTGSYTDTQYF. The CDR3 bases are TGCGCCAGCAGGACAGGTTCCTACACAGATACGCAGTATTTT. The V call is TRBV5-1, the J call TRBJ2-3; maybe TRBD1 (6 bases). V lost 5 bases and J 2 bases, leaving 12 bases between the germline ends. The germline V gene has CDR1 SGHRS and CDR2 YFSETQ. The CDR3 length is 14 residues.

The V gene is TRBV2, the J gene TRBJ2-1; D may be TRBD1 or TRBD2 (5 bases each). Germline loops: CDR1 SNHLY, CDR2 FYNNEI. The V and J ends lost 2 bases and 6 bases respectively, with 17 bases between them. The CDR3 is 16 amino acids. CDR3: CASSERGLARSNEQFF. The CDR3, as DNA: TGTGCCAGCAGTGAACGGGGCCTAGCTAGGTCCAATGAGCAGTTCTTC.

V gene TRBV13 combines with J gene TRBJ2-3; 14 bases map to TRBD2. This CDR3 comprises 17 residues. The germline gives CDR1 PRHDT, CDR2 FYEKMQ (reference sequence). After removal of 5 bases from V and 1 base from J, the junction contained 5 bases not matched to a gene. For the CDR3, the DNA is TGTGCCAGCAGCCTCCGGGGACTAGCGGGAGGCACAGATACGCAGTATTTT. Translating it yields CASSLRGLAGGTDTQYF.

The chain carries TRBV28 and TRBJ1-2; no clear D. The germline CDR1 and CDR2 sequences are MDHEN and SYDVKM. V was pared by 8 bases and J by 6 bases, with 16 bases between. CDR3 size: 13 residues. The CDR3 nucleotides are TGTGCCAGCGACGACACCCGTGCGGATGGCTACACCTTC. Residues: CASDDTRADGYTF.

The chain joins TRBV28 to TRBJ2-7; D is uncertain. Trimming shortened V by 3 bases and J by 7 bases, and 19 bases separated the two germline ends. The CDR3 spans 15 residues. Germline CDR1 reads MDHEN; CDR2 reads SYDVKM. The CDR3 DNA reads TGTGCCAGCAGTTTGGGCGGAACTATGCGGATGGAGCAGTACTTC. It yields the protein CASSLGGTMRMEQYF. The full variable domain, in which reference TRBV28 and TRBJ2-7 provide the parts outside the CDR3, is DVKVTQSSRYLVKRTGEKVFLECVQDMDHENMFWYRQDPGLGLRLIYFSYDVKMKEKGDIPEGYSVSREKKERFSLILESASTNQTSMYLCASSLGGTMRMEQYFGPGTRLTVT.